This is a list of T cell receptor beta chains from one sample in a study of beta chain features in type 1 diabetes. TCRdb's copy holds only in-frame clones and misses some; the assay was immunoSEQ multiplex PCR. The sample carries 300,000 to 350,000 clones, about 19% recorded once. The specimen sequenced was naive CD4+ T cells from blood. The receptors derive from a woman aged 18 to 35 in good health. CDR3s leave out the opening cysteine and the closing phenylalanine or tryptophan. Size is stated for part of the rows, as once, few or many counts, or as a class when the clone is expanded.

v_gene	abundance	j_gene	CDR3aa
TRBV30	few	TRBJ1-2	AWSGGSDRALLGYT
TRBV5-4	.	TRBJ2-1	ASSSRQGTYNEQF
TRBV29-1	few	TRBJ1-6	SVSLGQGNSPLH
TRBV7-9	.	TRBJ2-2	ASSVATSGLTGELF
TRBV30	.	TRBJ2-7	AWTGAYEQY
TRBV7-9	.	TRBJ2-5	ASSFGLAGGQETQY
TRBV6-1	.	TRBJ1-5	ASSEGNGRDSNQPQH
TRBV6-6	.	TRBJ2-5	ASSVGVRETQY
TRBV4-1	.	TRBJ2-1	ASSQASGAPYNEQF
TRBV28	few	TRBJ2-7	ASSFLPYEQY
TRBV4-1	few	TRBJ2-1	ASSDPGLAGYNEQF
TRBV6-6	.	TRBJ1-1	ASTRTGTMNTEAF
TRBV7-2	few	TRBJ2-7	ASSLREHEQY
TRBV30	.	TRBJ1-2	AWNIEYGYT
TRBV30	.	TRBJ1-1	AWSVLVGVGNTEAF
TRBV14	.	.	ASSPSAGLYQELF
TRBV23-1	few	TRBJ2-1	ASSQGEQAGAYNEQF
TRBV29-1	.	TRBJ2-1	SVEHPTNGNEQF
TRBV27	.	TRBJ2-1	ASSLRQTGSYNEQF
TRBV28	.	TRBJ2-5	ASSSPGQGAKTQY
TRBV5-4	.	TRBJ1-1	ASSLEQGGNTEAF
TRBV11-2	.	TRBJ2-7	ASSLETGIYEQY
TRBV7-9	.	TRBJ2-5	ASSLSDETQY
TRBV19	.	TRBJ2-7	ASSDPGRQY
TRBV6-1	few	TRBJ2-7	AVRTSGSYEQY
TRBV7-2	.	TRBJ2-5	ASSLRTGVGETQY
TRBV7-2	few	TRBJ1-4	ASSFGTGDEKLF
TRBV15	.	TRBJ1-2	ATSRGTGRGRTYGYT
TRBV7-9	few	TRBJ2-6	ASSRLGSGANVLT
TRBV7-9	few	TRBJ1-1	ASSLQGRNTEAF
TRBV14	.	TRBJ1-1	ASSMDRAAAF
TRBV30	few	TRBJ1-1	AWTLGGAVTEAF
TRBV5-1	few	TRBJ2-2	ASSLAQDRNTGELF
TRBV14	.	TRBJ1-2	ASSQVFPGRYGYT
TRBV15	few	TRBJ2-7	ATSRRDYSYEQY
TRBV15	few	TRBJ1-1	ATSRDSTEAF
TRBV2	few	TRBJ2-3	ASSEEAGPLPDTQY
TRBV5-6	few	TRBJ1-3	ASSLGQSPGNTIY
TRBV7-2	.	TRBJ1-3	ASSLGGRGGIGNTIY
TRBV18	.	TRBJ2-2	ASSPRGQMNTGELF
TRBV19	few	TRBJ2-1	ASSSSGPAGRYNEQF
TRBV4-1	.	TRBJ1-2	ASSPYRDNYGYT
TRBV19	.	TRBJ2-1	ASSTPPRPGPNEQF
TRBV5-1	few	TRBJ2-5	ASSGLGTFKTQY
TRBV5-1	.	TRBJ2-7	ASSPGGTSLYEQY
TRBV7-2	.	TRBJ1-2	ASSLFPDGYT
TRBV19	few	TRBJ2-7	ASTNPGSYEQY
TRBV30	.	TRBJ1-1	AWISTGGTEAF
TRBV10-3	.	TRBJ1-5	ATKDSPEQPQH
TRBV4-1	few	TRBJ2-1	ASSPRGHSGTARSEQF
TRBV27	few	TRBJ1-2	ASSLSPAGDLAGYT
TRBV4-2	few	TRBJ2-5	ASSGGAGGETQY
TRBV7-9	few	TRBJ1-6	ASSSLGQGNNSPLH
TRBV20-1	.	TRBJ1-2	SASGSRGYT
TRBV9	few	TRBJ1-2	ASSAGRRGYGYT